This TCR beta chain was profiled in a study of T cells in Graves' hyperthyroidism and ophthalmopathy. Study-wide points: Most expanded thyroid clonotypes above 0.001 also appeared in blood.

RNA transcripts gave rise to amplified TCR beta CDR3 regions. The HTBI primer set was used in a first-round RT-PCR of the TCR CDR3. Each CDR3 protein gets one entry after TCRdb re-called the multiplex PCR reads with MiXCR. The sample shows some 700,000 distinct CDR3 sequences, 15% to 20% of them seen only once. To note about this clonotype: Its antigen is still unknown. This may come from a read error, since a much larger clone is one base off. The conserved phenylalanine or tryptophan is not found at the CDR3 terminus, so this likely reflects a read error.

Specimen: blood. This receptor was obtained from a man over 45 with Graves' hyperthyroidism.

CDR3 nucleotide sequence: TGTGCCAGCAGCTTAGGAGGGCAGACGCTGTACCGGCAAAAACAAGAGACCCAGTACCTC. As protein: CASSLGGQTLYRQKQETQYL. The chain combines TRBV7-9 with TRBJ2-5; weak D call: TRBD2 (5 bases). Trimming left V 1 base short and J 2 bases short, with 26 bases between. The CDR3 consists of 20 residues. The germline V gene encodes CDR1 SEHNR and CDR2 FQNEAQ (reference sequence).